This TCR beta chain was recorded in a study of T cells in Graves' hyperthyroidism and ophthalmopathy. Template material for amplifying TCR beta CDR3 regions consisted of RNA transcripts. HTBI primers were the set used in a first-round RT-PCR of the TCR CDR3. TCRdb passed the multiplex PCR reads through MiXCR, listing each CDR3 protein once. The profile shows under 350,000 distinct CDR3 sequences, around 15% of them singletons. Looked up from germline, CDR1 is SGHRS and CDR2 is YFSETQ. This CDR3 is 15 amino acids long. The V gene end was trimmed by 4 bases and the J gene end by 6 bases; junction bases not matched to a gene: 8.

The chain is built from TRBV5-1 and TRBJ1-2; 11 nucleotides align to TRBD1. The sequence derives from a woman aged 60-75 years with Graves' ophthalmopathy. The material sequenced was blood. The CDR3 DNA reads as TGCGCCAGCAGCAATTGGGACAGGGGGGCAGATGGCTACACCTTC. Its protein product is CASSNWDRGADGYTF.